Below are 26 T cell receptor beta chains sequenced from a single sample in a study of neurological immune-mediated disorders. Using its own MiXCR run on the 5' RACE reads, TCRdb lists one record per CDR3 protein. The sample yields under 80,000 distinct CDR3 sequences, about 9.7% seen once. Sequencing was performed on PBMCs. Every receptor here comes from a man aged 50-59 years in good health.

The sample holds one count of this clonotype. The chain recombines TRBV28 with TRBJ1-5; tentatively, D is TRBD1 (6 bases). V was shortened by 6 bases and J by 6 bases, with 9 bases between the two germline ends. Germline CDR1 reads MDHEN; CDR2 reads SYDVKM. This CDR3 is built from 12 residues. The DNA of the CDR3 is TGTGCCAGCAGGGGACATGGTCAGCCCCAGCATTTT. Its protein is CASRGHGQPQHF.

This clonotype was recorded many times. The V gene is TRBV20-1, the J gene TRBJ2-7, with D perhaps TRBD2 (5 bases). The CDR3 has 15 amino acids. Between the trimmed V and J ends, which lost 1 base and 5 bases, there was a span of 18 bases. Germline V lookup: CDR1 DFQATT, CDR2 SNEGSKA (reference sequence). CDR3 sequence: CSARVVTGKSDEQYF. DNA of the CDR3: TGCAGTGCTAGAGTAGTAACCGGGAAAAGCGACGAGCAGTACTTC.

This clonotype was seen at least ten times. The chain combines TRBV14 with TRBJ2-2; D possibly uses TRBD1 or TRBD2 (5 bases each). This CDR3 spans 21 amino acids. Germline V gene sequence: CDR1 SGHDN, CDR2 FVKESK. The V and J ends lost 4 bases and 3 bases respectively, with 30 bases between them. Here the CDR3 DNA reads TGTGCCAGCAGCCGTGCTAAAAGACGGAGGCAAGGGGAGCAACACACCGGGGAGCTGTTTTTT. Its translation: CASSRAKRRRQGEQHTGELFF.

This clonotype was recorded at least ten times. The gene calls are TRBV7-2 and TRBJ2-7; D remains ambiguous. In germline, CDR1 is SGHTA, CDR2 FQGNSA. V gave up 2 bases and J gave up 7 bases, with 15 bases separating them. The CDR3 consists of 14 residues. CDR3 DNA: TGTGCCAGCAGCTTATCCGGAGTCCTGGGGGAGCAGTACTTC. This gives the protein CASSLSGVLGEQYF.

This clonotype was counted many times. The V call is TRBV11-2, the J call TRBJ2-2, with 11 nucleotides matching TRBD2. V was clipped by 8 bases and J by 1 base; unmatched bases: 15. The CDR3 is 19 amino acids. Germline CDR1 is SGHAT and CDR2 is FQNNGV. The CDR3 coding sequence is TGTGCCAGCCGGTTCCTGGCTAGCGGGGGGCCTGGGAACACCGGGGAGCTGTTTTTT. Its protein product is CASRFLASGGPGNTGELFF.

This clonotype was seen ten or more times. This rearrangement joins TRBV5-1 to TRBJ2-1; 13 nucleotides align to TRBD2. The CDR3 is 18 residues long. Germline assignment: CDR1 SGHRS and CDR2 YFSETQ. V was pared by 3 bases and J by 10 bases, with 16 bases of the junction left unmatched. CDR3 region: CASSSWTSGGTRPPEQFF. The CDR3, as DNA: TGCGCCAGCAGCTCCTGGACTAGCGGGGGAACCAGACCCCCGGAGCAGTTCTTC.

A word on this clonotype: At one end the junction does not follow the germline gene, possibly because of a read error. The chain joins TRBV7-8 to TRBJ1-6; unclear D gene. CDR3 length: 16 residues. Germline CDR1 reads SGHVS; CDR2 reads FQNEAQ. For the CDR3, the DNA is TGTGCCAGCATCTTAGTCCTTGAACAGACCGATTCACCCCTCCACTTT. Its translation is CASILVLEQTDSPLHF.

The chain links TRBV18 to TRBJ2-7; 10 bases fit TRBD2. The germline V gene encodes CDR1 KGHSH and CDR2 LQKENI. The CDR3 consists of 17 residues. V was clipped by 0 bases and J by 6 bases; unmatched bases: 11. CDR3 in amino acids: CASSPPPSGSTPGEQYF. CDR3 coding DNA: TGTGCCAGCTCACCACCTCCTAGCGGGAGTACCCCAGGCGAGCAGTACTTC.

This clonotype has a count of ten or more. The chain has TRBV7-2 and TRBJ1-1; no reliable D call. The germline V and J ends were trimmed by 4 bases and 7 bases, with 13 bases remaining between them. The CDR3 extends over 13 amino acids. Germline lookup yields CDR1 SGHTA and CDR2 FQGNSA. CDR3 nucleotide sequence: TGTGCCAGCAGCTCCCAATATTGGGATGAAGCTTTCTTT. Its protein is CASSSQYWDEAFF.

This clonotype was detected many times. This sequence joins TRBV7-8 and TRBJ1-4; no clear D. From germline, CDR1 is SGHVS and CDR2 FQNEAQ. V shed 0 bases and J shed 7 bases, with 15 bases lying between them. CDR3 length equals 16 residues. The CDR3: CASSLARAPVGEKLFF. In DNA form, the CDR3 reads TGTGCCAGCAGCTTAGCGCGTGCCCCGGTGGGTGAAAAACTGTTTTTT.

This clonotype was found many times. The chain couples TRBV3-1 to TRBJ2-3, with TRBD2 identical over 11 bases. V dropped 3 bases and J dropped 4; count of bases not matched to a gene: 6. The V gene's germline CDR1 is LGHDT and CDR2 YNNKEL (reference sequence). CDR3 length equals 16 residues. The CDR3 loop reads CASSHLAGGRSDTQYF. The CDR3 nucleotides are TGTGCCAGCAGCCATCTAGCGGGGGGCCGGTCAGATACGCAGTATTTT.

This clonotype was recorded at least ten times. This chain links TRBV28 with TRBJ2-7; 7 bases are a match to TRBD2. V shed 1 base and J 2 bases; nucleotides not matched to a gene: 11. This CDR3 region has 17 residues. Germline V gives CDR1 MDHEN, CDR2 SYDVKM. The chain's CDR3 is CASSLFQFGGVPYEQYF. The CDR3, as DNA: TGTGCCAGCAGTTTATTTCAGTTTGGGGGGGTTCCCTACGAGCAGTACTTC.

This clonotype has at least ten counts. The V gene is TRBV25-1, the J gene TRBJ1-4; weak D call: TRBD1 (5 bases). Germline values: CDR1 MGHDK, CDR2 SYGVNS. Deletions cut 2 bases from V and 7 bases from J, with 11 bases between. This CDR3 region has 14 residues. The CDR3 DNA sequence: TGTGCCAGCAGTGAACAGGGAGCGGGTGAAAAACTGTTTTTT. This translates into CASSEQGAGEKLFF.

Ten or more counts support this clonotype. The chain employs TRBV24-1 and TRBJ1-5; unclear D gene. The CDR3 extends over 12 amino acids. CDR1 and CDR2 (germline): KGHDR, SFDVKD. V lost 4 bases to trimming and J lost 4 bases, with 4 bases between them. This CDR3 is CATSEGNQPQHF. Written as DNA, the CDR3 is TGTGCCACCAGTGAAGGGAATCAGCCCCAGCATTTT.

This clonotype came up many times. J is TRBJ1-1 and V is TRBV7-2; perhaps TRBD1 as D (6 bases). The CDR3 length is 16 residues. Germline V gives CDR1 SGHTA, CDR2 FQGNSA. V lost 5 bases and J 6 bases, leaving 22 bases between the germline ends. DNA of the CDR3: TGTGCCAGCAGCCCTTATGGAGGGCCCGGGGGCCCTGAAGCTTTCTTT. It translates to CASSPYGGPGGPEAFF.

This clonotype was recorded at least ten times. The V gene is TRBV6-5, the J gene TRBJ2-5; 9 bases line up with TRBD1. The ends lost 4 bases at V and 4 bases at J; junction bases unmatched: 10. Germline assignment: CDR1 MNHEY and CDR2 SVGAGI. The CDR3 spans 16 residues. DNA of the CDR3: TGTGCCAGCAGTTCCGGGACAGGGTTTGTTGGAGAGACCCAGTACTTC. Residues: CASSSGTGFVGETQYF.

At least ten counts were recorded for this clonotype. The chain joins TRBV20-1 to TRBJ2-3; unclear D gene. The CDR3 is made up of 12 amino acids. The V gene lost 6 bases and the J gene lost 1 base, with 8 bases spanning the gap. CDR1 and CDR2 (germline): DFQATT, SNEGSKA (reference sequence). Here the CDR3 DNA reads TGCAGTGCCCACTGGGGCACAGATACGCAGTATTTT. Protein product: CSAHWGTDTQYF.

Comment on this clonotype: A much larger clone lies one base from this, so it may be a read error. The rearrangement uses TRBV18 and TRBJ1-5, with TRBD1 identical over 8 bases. CDR1 is KGHSH and CDR2 is LQKENI in the germline V gene. CDR3 length: 18 amino acids. After removal of 3 bases from V and 3 bases from J, the junction contained 13 bases not matched to a gene. The CDR3 nucleotides are TGTGCCAGCTCACCCAGGGGGCCCGCGGTAGAAGTCAATCAGCCCCAGCATTTT. This codes for CASSPRGPAVEVNQPQHF.

This clonotype has ten or more counts. This chain links TRBV20-1 with TRBJ1-1, with D perhaps matching TRBD1 (5 bases). The V and J ends lost 4 bases and 4 bases respectively, with 13 bases between them. This CDR3 contains 13 residues. Germline loops: CDR1 DFQATT, CDR2 SNEGSKA (reference sequence). The CDR3, as DNA: TGCAGTGCTAAAGATTCTAGGGGCACTGAAGCTTTCTTT. Translating gives CSAKDSRGTEAFF.

This clonotype was observed at least ten times. The V gene is TRBV25-1, the J gene TRBJ2-5; 9 bases match TRBD1. The CDR3 consists of 15 residues. J was trimmed by 1 base and V by 5 bases; bases with no gene match: 5. Germline lookup yields CDR1 MGHDK and CDR2 SYGVNS. The CDR3 region is CASSNLGQGQETQYF. The CDR3 region has the DNA TGTGCCAGCAGTAATCTGGGACAGGGCCAAGAGACCCAGTACTTC.

This clonotype occurred many times. The V call is TRBV6-2 or TRBV6-3, the J call TRBJ2-7, with 9 bases matching TRBD1. The germline gives CDR1 MNHEY, CDR2 SVGEGT. V shed 6 bases and J 6 bases; nucleotides not matched to a gene: 9. This CDR3 spans 14 amino acids. CDR3 in amino acids: CASSRDRVMVEQYF. CDR3 sequence (DNA): TGTGCCAGCAGCCGGGACAGGGTGATGGTCGAGCAGTACTTC.

The sample holds many counts of this clonotype. The rearrangement joins TRBV6-5 to TRBJ2-3; D perhaps matches TRBD2 (5 bases). Germline V CDR1 and CDR2: MNHEY, SVGAGI. V shed 4 bases and J shed 1 base, with 12 bases lying between them. This CDR3 is built from 15 residues. As DNA, the CDR3 is TGTGCCAGCAGTTCCTTCACCGGGGGCACAGATACGCAGTATTTT. Amino acid sequence: CASSSFTGGTDTQYF.

In this sample, this clonotype turned up many times. The rearrangement uses TRBV5-1 and TRBJ2-1; TRBD1 matches at 9 bases. Per germline, CDR1 SGHRS and CDR2 YFSETQ. Trimming cost V 2 bases and J 5 bases; bases outside gene matches: 8. The CDR3 consists of 16 residues. CDR3 sequence (DNA): TGCGCCAGCAGCTTAGCGTTGGGACAGGGCAACAATGAGCAGTTCTTC. It translates to CASSLALGQGNNEQFF.

DNA for the CDR3: TGTGCCACCAGGCCGACTAGCGGGAGGGGATACAATGAGCAGTTCTTC. Translating it yields CATRPTSGRGYNEQFF. The chain recombines TRBV7-3 with TRBJ2-1, with TRBD2 matching 14 bases. Trimming at V came to 10 bases and at J to 4 bases, leaving 9 bases not matched to a gene. The germline CDR1 and CDR2 sequences are SGHTA and FQGTGA. The CDR3 loop spans 16 amino acids.

This clonotype was counted at least ten times. The gene calls are TRBV5-1 and TRBJ2-5; D unresolved. The ends were cut back, 6 bases at V and 1 base at J, with 13 bases in the middle. Germline-derived CDR1 and CDR2 are SGHRS and YFSETQ. This CDR3 is built from 14 residues. The chain's CDR3 is CASTLGVVQETQYF. The CDR3 region has the DNA TGCGCCAGCACCCTCGGTGTGGTCCAAGAGACCCAGTACTTC.

This clonotype was detected ten times or more. V gene TRBV4-1 combines with J gene TRBJ2-7, with 9 bases fitting TRBD1. This CDR3 spans 16 amino acids. CDR1 and CDR2 from the germline V gene are MGHRA and YSYEKL. V dropped 4 bases and J dropped 3; count of bases not matched to a gene: 10. This CDR3 is CASSRLPGTGLYEQYF. CDR3 nucleotide sequence: TGCGCCAGCAGCCGACTCCCGGGGACAGGGCTCTACGAGCAGTACTTC.